This entry is about one TCR beta chain. This clonotype was picked up many times. The antigen this receptor binds is unknown. Within one base of it there is no much larger clone, and no base qualities were kept. What this sample's time point label stands for: patch test 3, about 24 weeks after DPC sensitization. The meaning of the sample's treatment or condition label: therapeutic diphenylcyclopropenone sensitization with weekly scalp DPC. At each patch-test visit, blood was drawn before the patch test was applied. To be eligible, patients had to be aged 18 to 70, diagnosed with alopecia and judged suitable for DPC therapy, while pregnant patients were excluded. Unfractionated whole blood was collected in Tempus Blood RNA tubes, and total RNA was extracted from that blood. The library was generated by RACE. The listed sequencing device is NextSeq 500. Library preparation attached unique molecular identifiers to individual cDNA molecules for quantitative, reproducible TCR counting. For every blood RNA sample, sequencing covered both the TCR alpha and TCR beta chains. The study's processing was this. Samples had a median of roughly 91,000 TCRs, with a range from about 23,224 to 750,000. V, J and CDR3 annotation of the TCR reads was carried out using the Decombinator software suite. To make PS versus PT1 abundance plots, every sample was subsampled to the same number of TCRs (28,000). Expanded TCRs were defined as absent before sensitization and observed at least eight times at the 2-week time point. The public reads were quality trimmed at Q25 with fastp and then assembled into clones with MiXCR by TCRdb, keeping productive beta chains. CDR3 protein sequences are deduplicated, and each keeps its most common genes and DNA. The V and J calls follow TCRdb's processing rather than the paper's. The sample table contains approximately 80,000 distinct CDR3 sequences; only one count was recorded for approximately 12% of them. The ten largest clones take up roughly 5.9% of the sample.

This record comes from a study of human T cells and chemical hapten exposure (dated by TCRdb to 2020 to 2023). Background for the entire study: For sensitization, 2% DPC in acetone was applied to a roughly 2 cm by roughly 2 cm area of upper inner arm skin. Approximately 30 alopecia patients provided blood for TCR sequencing at one to four time points (pre-sensitization, 2, 6 and 24 weeks). In alopecia patients, the study followed how the peripheral blood TCR repertoire changed in vivo over primary and secondary sensitization to diphenylcyclopropenone (DPC), a hapten. Patch tests used Finn chambers with 0.01% DPC on the upper back, scored after 6 days by International Contact Dermatitis Research Group standards. Blood samples were taken from patients before sensitization (week 0) and at 2, 6 and about 24 weeks after DPC sensitization. Weekly therapeutic DPC doses were additionally applied to the scalp of patients throughout the approximately 24-week study period. Most of the patients in the cohort were female, and the cohort covered alopecia areata with under or over 50% scalp involvement, alopecia totalis and alopecia universalis. Libraries were pooled for sequencing, and variation in per-sample TCR yields was attributed mainly to small differences in library volumes within the pool.

The CDR3 goes from the cysteine to the phenylalanine over 15 residues. The retained sequence is limited to the CDR3, 45 bases, with the frame set at the first base. V is shortened by 4 bases, J by 6 bases, and the region joining them spans 18 bases. Reading the germline V gene gives CDR1 LGHNA and CDR2 YNFKEQ. Overall study results and their limits: Because every patient had alopecia, a presumed autoimmune disease, the patients' immune response might differ from that of healthy individuals. Patch test score was positively correlated with the number of PT1 expanded TCRs, with significance at thresholds 8, 16 and 32 but not at 4. Repeated subsampling changed both the strength of the expansion versus patch-test correlation and the threshold at which the correlation became significant. The number of TCRs above 1 in 1000 frequency did not change with DPC sensitization; there was no evidence of global repertoire structure alterations. Expanded TCRs formed significantly more large CDR3 similarity clusters than pre-sensitization or healthy control sets, consistent with antigen-driven responses.

The source material was whole blood, sampled in connection with sensitization to the hapten diphenylcyclopropenone (DPC). Recombination connected TRBV4-2 to TRBJ1-2; TRBD1 could be the D gene, as 6 bases match. The receptor comes from a woman aged 45-65 years with alopecia areata. Some clones in this sample may be carry-over from other donors' samples. The CDR3 sequence is CASSLQGRQIHGYTF. The DNA sequence follows: TGTGCCAGCAGCCTTCAGGGGCGGCAGATACATGGCTACACCTTC.